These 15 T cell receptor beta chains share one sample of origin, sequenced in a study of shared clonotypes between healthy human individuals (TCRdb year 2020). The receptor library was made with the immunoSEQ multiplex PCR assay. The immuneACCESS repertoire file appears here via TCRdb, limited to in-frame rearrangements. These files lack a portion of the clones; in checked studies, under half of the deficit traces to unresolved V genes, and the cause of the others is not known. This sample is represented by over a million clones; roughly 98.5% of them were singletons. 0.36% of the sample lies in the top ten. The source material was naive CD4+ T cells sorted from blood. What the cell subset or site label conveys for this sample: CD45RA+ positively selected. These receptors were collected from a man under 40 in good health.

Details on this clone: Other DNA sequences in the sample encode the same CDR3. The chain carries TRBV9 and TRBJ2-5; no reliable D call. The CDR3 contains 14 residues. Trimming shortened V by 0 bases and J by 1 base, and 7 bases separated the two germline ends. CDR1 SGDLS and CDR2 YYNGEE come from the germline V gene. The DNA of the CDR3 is TGTGCCAGCAGCGTAGTCGGAACCCAAGAGACCCAGTACTTC. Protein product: CASSVVGTQETQYF.

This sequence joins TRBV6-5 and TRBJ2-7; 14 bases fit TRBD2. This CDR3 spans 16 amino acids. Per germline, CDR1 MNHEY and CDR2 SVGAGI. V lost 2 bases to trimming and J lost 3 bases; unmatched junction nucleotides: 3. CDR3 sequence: CASSYGGTSGSYEQYF. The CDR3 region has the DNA TGTGCCAGCAGTTACGGCGGGACTAGCGGGAGCTACGAGCAGTACTTC.

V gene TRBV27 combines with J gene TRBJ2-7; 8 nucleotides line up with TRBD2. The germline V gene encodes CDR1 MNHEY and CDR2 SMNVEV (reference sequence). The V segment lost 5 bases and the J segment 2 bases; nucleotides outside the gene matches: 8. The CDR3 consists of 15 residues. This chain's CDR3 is CASSHSGSGTYEQYF. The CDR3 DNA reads TGTGCCAGCAGTCACAGCGGGAGTGGTACCTACGAGCAGTACTTC.

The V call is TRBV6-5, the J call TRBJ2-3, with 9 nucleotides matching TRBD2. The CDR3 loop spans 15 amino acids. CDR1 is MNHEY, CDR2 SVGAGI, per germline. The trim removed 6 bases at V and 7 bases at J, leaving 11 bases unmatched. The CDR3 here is CASRQDKTSGYTQYF. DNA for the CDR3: TGTGCCAGCAGGCAGGATAAGACTAGCGGTTATACGCAGTATTTT.

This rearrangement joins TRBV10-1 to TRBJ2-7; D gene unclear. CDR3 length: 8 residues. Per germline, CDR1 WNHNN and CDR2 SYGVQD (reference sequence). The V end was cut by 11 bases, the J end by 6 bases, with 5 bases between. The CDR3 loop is CAPPEQYF. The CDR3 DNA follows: TGCGCCCCCCCCGAGCAGTACTTC.

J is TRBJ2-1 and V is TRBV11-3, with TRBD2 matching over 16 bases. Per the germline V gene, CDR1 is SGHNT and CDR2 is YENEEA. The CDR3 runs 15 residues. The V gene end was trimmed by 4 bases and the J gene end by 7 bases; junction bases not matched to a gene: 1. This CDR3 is CASSSGLAGGNEQFF. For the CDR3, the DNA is TGTGCCAGCAGCTCGGGACTAGCGGGAGGGAATGAGCAGTTCTTC.

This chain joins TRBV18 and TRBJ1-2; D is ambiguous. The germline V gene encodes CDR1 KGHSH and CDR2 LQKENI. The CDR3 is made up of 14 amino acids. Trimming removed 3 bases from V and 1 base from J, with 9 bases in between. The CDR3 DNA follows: TGTGCCAGCTCACCCTCGGAGTTTAACTATGGCTACACCTTC. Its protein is CASSPSEFNYGYTF. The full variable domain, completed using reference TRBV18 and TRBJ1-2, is NAGVMQNPRHLVRRRGQEARLRCSPMKGHSHVYWYRQLPEEGLKFMVYLQKENIIDESGMPKERFSAEFPKEGPSILRIQQVVRGDSAAYFCASSPSEFNYGYTFGSGTRLTVV.

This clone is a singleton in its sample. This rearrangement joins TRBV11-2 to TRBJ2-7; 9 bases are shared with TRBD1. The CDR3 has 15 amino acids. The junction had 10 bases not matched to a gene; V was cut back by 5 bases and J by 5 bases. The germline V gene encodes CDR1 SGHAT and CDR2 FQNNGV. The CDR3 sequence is CASSPQGADNHEQYF. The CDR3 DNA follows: TGTGCCAGCAGCCCACAGGGGGCGGACAACCACGAGCAGTACTTC.

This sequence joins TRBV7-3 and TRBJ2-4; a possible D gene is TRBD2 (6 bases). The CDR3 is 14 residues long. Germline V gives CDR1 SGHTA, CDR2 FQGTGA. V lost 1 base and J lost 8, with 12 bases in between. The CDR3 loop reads CASSLSTSRDIQYF. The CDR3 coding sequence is TGTGCCAGCAGCTTAAGTACTAGCAGGGACATTCAGTACTTC.

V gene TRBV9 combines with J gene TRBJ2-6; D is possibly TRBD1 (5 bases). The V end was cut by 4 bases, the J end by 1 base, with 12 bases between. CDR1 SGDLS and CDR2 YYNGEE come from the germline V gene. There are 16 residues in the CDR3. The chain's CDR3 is CASSTLSGSGANVLTF. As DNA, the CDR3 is TGTGCCAGCAGCACCCTGTCAGGGTCTGGGGCCAACGTCCTGACTTTC.

CDR3 bases: TGTGCCAGCAGTTCCTTGCCGGGACAGGGGCCCGGGGAGCTGTTTTTT. It yields the protein CASSSLPGQGPGELFF. This sequence joins TRBV6-5 and TRBJ2-2, with 10 bases fitting TRBD1. V shed 4 bases and J 6 bases; nucleotides not matched to a gene: 8. Germline CDR1 and CDR2: MNHEY and SVGAGI. The CDR3 length is 16 residues.

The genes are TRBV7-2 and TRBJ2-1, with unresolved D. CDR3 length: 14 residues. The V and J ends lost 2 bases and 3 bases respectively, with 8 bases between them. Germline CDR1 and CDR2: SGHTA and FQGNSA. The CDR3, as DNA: TGTGCCAGCAGCTTAAATCCTATCTACAATGAGCAGTTCTTC. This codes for CASSLNPIYNEQFF.

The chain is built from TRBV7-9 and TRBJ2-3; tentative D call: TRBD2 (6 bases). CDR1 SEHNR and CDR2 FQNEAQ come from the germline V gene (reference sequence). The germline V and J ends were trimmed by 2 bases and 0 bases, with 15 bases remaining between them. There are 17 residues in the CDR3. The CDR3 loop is CASSLYSGRPSTDTQYF. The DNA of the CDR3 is TGTGCCAGCAGCTTATATTCCGGGAGACCTAGCACAGATACGCAGTATTTT.

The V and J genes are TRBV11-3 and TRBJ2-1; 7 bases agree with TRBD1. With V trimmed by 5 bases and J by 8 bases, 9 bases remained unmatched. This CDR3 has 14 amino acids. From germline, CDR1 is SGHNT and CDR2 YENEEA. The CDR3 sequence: CASSDRTGRDEQFF. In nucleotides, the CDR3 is TGTGCCAGCAGCGACCGGACAGGAAGAGATGAGCAGTTCTTC. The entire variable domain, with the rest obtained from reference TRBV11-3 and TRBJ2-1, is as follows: EAGVVQSPRYKIIEKKQPVAFWCNPISGHNTLYWYLQNLGQGPELLIRYENEEAVDDSQLPKDRFSAERLKGVDSTLKIQPAELGDSAVYLCASSDRTGRDEQFFGPGTRLTVL.

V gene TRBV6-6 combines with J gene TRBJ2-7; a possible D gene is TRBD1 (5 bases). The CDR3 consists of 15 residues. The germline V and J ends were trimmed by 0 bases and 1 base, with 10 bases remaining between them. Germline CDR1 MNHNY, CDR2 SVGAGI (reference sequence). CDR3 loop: CASSYSRQSSYEQYF. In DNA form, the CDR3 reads TGTGCCAGCAGTTACTCGAGACAGAGTTCCTACGAGCAGTACTTC.